The 12 T cell receptor beta chains in this list originate from one sample, sequenced in a study of blood T cell repertoires in COVID-19. Sequencing was performed with immunoSEQ multiplex PCR; in TCRdb, only in-frame clones are kept and a portion is missing. The data show about 73,000 clones, with roughly four fifths seen just once and 5% to 6.5% held by the top ten. The sequenced sample was peripheral blood. The receptors here all came from a woman aged 55-69 years with acute or convalescent COVID-19.

The rearrangement uses TRBV5-4 and TRBJ1-2; 11 nucleotides agree with TRBD1. CDR3 length: 14 residues. Per the germline V gene, CDR1 is SGHNT and CDR2 is YYREEE (reference sequence). V lost 4 bases and J lost 4; bases outside the gene matches: 3. CDR3 residues: CASSHGTGGYGYTF. The CDR3, as DNA: TGTGCCAGCAGCCATGGGACAGGGGGCTATGGCTACACCTTC. Drawing the rest from reference TRBV5-4 and TRBJ1-2, the complete variable domain is ETGVTQSPTHLIKTRGQQVTLRCSSQSGHNTVSWYQQALGQGPQFIFQYYREEENGRGNFPPRFSGLQFPNYSSELNVNALELDDSALYLCASSHGTGGYGYTFGSGTRLTVV.

The genes are TRBV19 and TRBJ1-5; D possibly corresponds to TRBD1 (6 bases). CDR3 length: 15 residues. Trimming removed 0 bases from V and 3 bases from J, with 9 bases in between. CDR1 LNHDA and CDR2 SQIVND come from the germline V gene (reference sequence). CDR3 DNA: TGTGCCAGTAGTATAGATGACAGGCCCAATCAGCCCCAGCATTTT. This encodes CASSIDDRPNQPQHF. Full variable domain (outside the CDR3, taken from reference TRBV19 and TRBJ1-5): DGGITQSPKYLFRKEGQNVTLSCEQNLNHDAMYWYRQDPGQGLRLIYYSQIVNDFQKGDIAEGYSVSREKKESFPLTVTSAQKNPTAFYLCASSIDDRPNQPQHFGDGTRLSIL.

This clone was picked up many times. The chain recombines TRBV20-1 with TRBJ1-1, with 7 bases fitting TRBD1. This CDR3 region has 11 residues. Losses at the gene ends were 7 bases for V and 11 bases for J; bases not matched to a gene: 10. Germline values: CDR1 DFQATT, CDR2 SNEGSKA (reference sequence). This CDR3 reads CSVTSGGSAFF. The CDR3 region has the DNA TGCAGTGTTACCTCAGGGGGGAGCGCTTTCTTT.

The gene calls are TRBV3-1 (or the pseudogene TRBV3-2) and TRBJ2-3; 12 bases are a match to TRBD2. The CDR3 totals 16 residues. J lost 2 bases, V lost 5 bases, and 5 bases had no gene match. CDR1 and CDR2 (germline): LGHDT, YNNKEL (reference sequence). The CDR3 bases are TGTGCCAGCAGCATAACTAGCGGGGGGTTCACAGATACGCAGTATTTT. Translating it yields CASSITSGGFTDTQYF.

The chain links TRBV9 to TRBJ1-1, with unresolved D. CDR3 length equals 15 residues. In germline, CDR1 is SGDLS, CDR2 YYNGEE. Between the trimmed V and J ends, which lost 0 bases and 7 bases, there was a span of 16 bases. The CDR3 nucleotides are TGTGCCAGCAGCGTAGCTGGGGAGGTCGGTGGTGAAGCTTTCTTT. Its protein product is CASSVAGEVGGEAFF.

V gene TRBV27 combines with J gene TRBJ2-1; possible D gene TRBD2, 6 bases. The CDR3 length is 15 residues. CDR1 and CDR2 (germline): MNHEY, SMNVEV (reference sequence). V was shortened by 6 bases and J by 9 bases, with 21 bases between the two germline ends. The CDR3 here is CASRGAALATGEQFF. CDR3 nucleotide sequence: TGTGCCAGCAGAGGAGCGGCACTAGCAACCGGTGAGCAGTTCTTC.

The chain combines TRBV6-5 with TRBJ1-1, with D possibly TRBD1 on 5 matching bases. The ends were cut back, 5 bases at V and 0 bases at J, with 7 bases in the middle. The V gene's germline CDR1 is MNHEY and CDR2 SVGAGI. The CDR3 runs to 13 residues. CDR3 in DNA: TGTGCCAGCAGTAAACAGGTGAACACTGAAGCTTTCTTT. This translates into CASSKQVNTEAFF.

The chain is built from TRBV7-3 and TRBJ1-5; a weak D match, TRBD1 (5 bases). The CDR3 consists of 14 residues. Per the germline V gene, CDR1 is SGHTA and CDR2 is FQGTGA. The V gene lost 4 bases and the J gene lost 7 bases, with 14 bases spanning the gap. In nucleotides, the CDR3 is TGTGCCAGCAGCTCCCAGGGAAGTTGGCAGCCCCAGCATTTT. Translation: CASSSQGSWQPQHF.

V is TRBV9 and J is TRBJ2-7, with 8 bases that match TRBD1. In germline, CDR1 is SGDLS, CDR2 YYNGEE. The CDR3 contains 14 residues. Trimming removed 0 bases from V and 5 bases from J; junction bases left unmatched: 4. CDR3: CASSVETGDHEQYF. The CDR3 DNA is TGTGCCAGCAGCGTAGAGACAGGGGACCACGAGCAGTACTTC.

V gene TRBV11-2 combines with J gene TRBJ1-3; D gene uncertain. V was shortened by 5 bases and J by 2 bases, with 10 bases between the two germline ends. Germline V gives CDR1 SGHAT, CDR2 FQNNGV. The CDR3 spans 14 residues. CDR3 loop: CASSPTLAGNTIYF. DNA of the CDR3: TGTGCCAGCAGCCCCACCCTAGCTGGAAACACCATATATTTT.

V is TRBV18 and J is TRBJ2-7, with 7 bases aligning to TRBD1. The junction had 2 bases not matched to a gene; V was cut back by 4 bases and J by 2 bases. The length of the CDR3 is 13 residues. CDR1 is KGHSH, CDR2 LQKENI, per germline. The CDR3 bases are TGTGCCAGCTCACAGGACAGGACCTACGAGCAGTACTTC. Protein sequence: CASSQDRTYEQYF.

This chain joins TRBV7-3 and TRBJ2-1; D unresolved. CDR3 size: 14 residues. Germline-derived CDR1 and CDR2 are SGHTA and FQGTGA. Trimming removed 4 bases at V and 2 bases at J, with 9 bases between. DNA of the CDR3: TGTGCCAGCAGCTCAGGCAGCCCCTACAATGAGCAGTTCTTC. This codes for CASSSGSPYNEQFF.